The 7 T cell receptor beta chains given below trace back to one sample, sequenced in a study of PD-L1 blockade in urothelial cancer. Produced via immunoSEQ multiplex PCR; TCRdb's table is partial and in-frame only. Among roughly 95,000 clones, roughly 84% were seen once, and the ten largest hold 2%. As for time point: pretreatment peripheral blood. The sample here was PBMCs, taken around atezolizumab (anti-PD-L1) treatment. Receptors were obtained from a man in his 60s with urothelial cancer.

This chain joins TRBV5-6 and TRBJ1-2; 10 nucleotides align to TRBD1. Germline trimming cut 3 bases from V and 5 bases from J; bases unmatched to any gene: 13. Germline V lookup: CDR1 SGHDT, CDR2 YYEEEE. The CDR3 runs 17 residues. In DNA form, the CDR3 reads TGTGCCAGCAGCTCGCGACAGGGGGCCATCACCGGGTATGGCTACACCTTC. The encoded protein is CASSSRQGAITGYGYTF.

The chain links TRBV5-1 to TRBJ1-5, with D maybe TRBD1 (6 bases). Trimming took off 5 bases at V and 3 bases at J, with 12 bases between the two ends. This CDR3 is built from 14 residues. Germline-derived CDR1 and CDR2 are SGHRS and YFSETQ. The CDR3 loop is CASRAGADNQPQHF. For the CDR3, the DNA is TGCGCCAGCAGAGCGGGGGCCGACAATCAGCCCCAGCATTTT.

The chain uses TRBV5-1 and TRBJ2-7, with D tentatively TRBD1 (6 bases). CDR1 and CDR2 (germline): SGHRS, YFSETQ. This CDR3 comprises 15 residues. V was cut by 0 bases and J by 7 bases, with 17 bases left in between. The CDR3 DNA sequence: TGCGCCAGCAGCTTGGTGCAGGGGCTCGCGGGTGAGCAGTACTTC. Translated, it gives CASSLVQGLAGEQYF.

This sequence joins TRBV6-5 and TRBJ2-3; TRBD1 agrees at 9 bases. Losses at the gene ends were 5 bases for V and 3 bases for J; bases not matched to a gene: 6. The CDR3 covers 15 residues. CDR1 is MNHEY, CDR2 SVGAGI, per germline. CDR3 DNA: TGTGCCAGCAGTATAGGGACAGGGAAGACAGATACGCAGTATTTT. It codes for CASSIGTGKTDTQYF.

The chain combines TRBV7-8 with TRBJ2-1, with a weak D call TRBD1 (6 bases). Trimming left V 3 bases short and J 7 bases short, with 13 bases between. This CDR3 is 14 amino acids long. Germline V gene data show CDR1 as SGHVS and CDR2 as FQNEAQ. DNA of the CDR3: TGTGCCAGCAGCTTGCAAACAGGGCGGAATGAGCAGTTCTTC. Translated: CASSLQTGRNEQFF.

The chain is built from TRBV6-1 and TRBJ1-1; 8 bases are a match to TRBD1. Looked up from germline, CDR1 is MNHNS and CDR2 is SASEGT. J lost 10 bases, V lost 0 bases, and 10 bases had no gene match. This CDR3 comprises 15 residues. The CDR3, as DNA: TGTGCCAGCAGTGAAGCGCAGGGGGCGACGCACGGAGCTTTCTTT. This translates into CASSEAQGATHGAFF.

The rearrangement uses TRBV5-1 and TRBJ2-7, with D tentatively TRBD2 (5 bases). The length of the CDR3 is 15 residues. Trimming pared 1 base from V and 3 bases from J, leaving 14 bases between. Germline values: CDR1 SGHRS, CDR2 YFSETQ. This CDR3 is CASSLTTGDDYEQYF. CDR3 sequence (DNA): TGCGCCAGCAGCTTGACAACCGGGGATGACTACGAGCAGTACTTC.